Listed here is a single TCR beta chain. This entry is derived from a study of T-cell reconstitution after alpha-beta-depleted transplantation in children. A library of TCRbeta sequences, prepared with unique molecular identifiers, was generated. TCRdb reprocessed the PCR reads via MiXCR and lists one record per CDR3 protein. The sample records approximately 350,000 distinct CDR3 sequences, about 14% being singletons. The junction had 6 bases not matched to a gene; V was cut back by 1 base and J by 6 bases. Germline V CDR1 and CDR2: DFQATT, SNEGSKA (reference sequence). This CDR3 is 14 amino acids long.

V is TRBV20-1 and J is TRBJ1-5, with 7 bases identical to TRBD1. The TCR originated in a human donor who donated a stem cell graft to a child with Fanconi anemia. This sample comprised PBMCs, obtained from the stem cell graft. The chain's CDR3 is CSARGLGGGQPQHF. The CDR3 DNA reads TGCAGTGCTAGAGGGTTAGGGGGCGGTCAGCCCCAGCATTTT.